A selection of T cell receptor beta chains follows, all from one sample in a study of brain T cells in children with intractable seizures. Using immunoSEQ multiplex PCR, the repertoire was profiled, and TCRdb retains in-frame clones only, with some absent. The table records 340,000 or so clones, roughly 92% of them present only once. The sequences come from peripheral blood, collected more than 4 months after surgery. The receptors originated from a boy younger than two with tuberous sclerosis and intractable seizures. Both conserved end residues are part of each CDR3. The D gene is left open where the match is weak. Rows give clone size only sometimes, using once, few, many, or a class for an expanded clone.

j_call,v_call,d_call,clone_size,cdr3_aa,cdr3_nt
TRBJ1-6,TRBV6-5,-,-,CASSYSFGGSPLHF,TGTGCCAGCAGTTACTCGTTCGGGGGCTCACCCCTCCACTTT
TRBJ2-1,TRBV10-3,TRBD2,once,CAIFPGLAGGRQFF,TGTGCCATCTTCCCGGGACTAGCGGGAGGCAGGCAGTTCTTC
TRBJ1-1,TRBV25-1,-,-,CASSYTNTEAFF,TGTGCCAGCAGCTACACGAACACTGAAGCTTTCTTT
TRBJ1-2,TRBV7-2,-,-,CASSSVTGGFGYTF,TGTGCCAGCAGTTCAGTGACCGGCGGATTTGGCTACACCTTC
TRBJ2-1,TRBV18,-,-,CASSPPLNRPSYNEQFF,TGTGCCAGCTCACCACCGCTTAACCGACCCAGCTACAATGAGCAGTTCTTC
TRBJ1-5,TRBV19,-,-,CASGYRENQPQHF,TGTGCCAGTGGATACCGGGAAAATCAGCCCCAGCATTTT
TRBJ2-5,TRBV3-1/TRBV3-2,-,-,CASSQKETQYF,TGTGCCAGCAGCCAAAAAGAGACCCAGTACTTC
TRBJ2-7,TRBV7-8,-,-,CASSAGPAYEQYF,TGTGCCAGCAGCGCGGGACCGGCCTACGAGCAGTACTTC
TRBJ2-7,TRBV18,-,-,CASSSTESYEQYF,TGTGCCAGCTCATCGACAGAGTCCTACGAGCAGTACTTC
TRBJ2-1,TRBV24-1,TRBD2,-,CATSDFRTSGDHNEQFF,TGTGCCACCAGTGATTTTCGGACTAGCGGGGACCACAATGAGCAGTTCTTC
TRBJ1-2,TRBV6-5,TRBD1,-,CASSYSRDRAAYGYTF,TGTGCCAGCAGTTACTCCCGGGACAGGGCTGCCTATGGCTACACCTTC
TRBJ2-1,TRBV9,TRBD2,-,CASSVGAGGLSYNEQFF,TGTGCCAGCAGCGTAGGTGCGGGGGGGCTCTCCTACAATGAGCAGTTCTTC
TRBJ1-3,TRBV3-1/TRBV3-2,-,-,CASSQGGGSGNTIYF,TGTGCCAGCAGCCAGGGAGGGGGCTCTGGAAACACCATATATTTT
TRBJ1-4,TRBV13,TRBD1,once,CASSNTGGANEKLFF,TGTGCCAGCAGCAACACAGGGGGCGCAAATGAAAAACTGTTTTTT
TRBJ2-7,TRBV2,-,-,CASSLDRNYEQYF,TGTGCCAGCAGTCTTGACAGGAACTACGAGCAGTACTTC
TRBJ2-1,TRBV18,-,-,CASSRGNYNEQFF,TGTGCCAGCTCACGGGGGAACTACAATGAGCAGTTCTTC
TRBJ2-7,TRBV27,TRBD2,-,CASSLRETYEQYF,TGTGCCAGCAGTTTGCGGGAGACCTACGAGCAGTACTTC
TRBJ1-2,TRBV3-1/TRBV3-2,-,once,CASSQDLADIYGYTF,TGTGCCAGCAGCCAAGATCTTGCGGATATCTATGGCTACACCTTC
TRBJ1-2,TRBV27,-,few,CASSPGLGYGYTF,TGTGCCAGCAGCCCCGGGCTTGGCTATGGCTACACCTTC
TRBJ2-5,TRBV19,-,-,CASSRGAVPQETQYF,TGTGCCAGTAGTAGAGGGGCCGTCCCCCAAGAGACCCAGTACTTC
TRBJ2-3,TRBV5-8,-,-,CASSLAGSWVTDTQYF,TGTGCCAGCAGCTTGGCGGGCTCGTGGGTCACAGATACGCAGTATTTT
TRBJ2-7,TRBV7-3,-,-,CASSPPIGQYFGEQYF,-
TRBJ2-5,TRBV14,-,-,CASSQVFSGRFQETQYF,TGTGCCAGCAGCCAAGTCTTCTCAGGGCGGTTCCAAGAGACCCAGTACTTC
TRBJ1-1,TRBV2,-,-,CASSLAGVEAFF,TGTGCCAGCAGTCTAGCGGGGGTTGAAGCTTTCTTT
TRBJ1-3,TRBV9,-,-,CASSVVPVPSDTIYF,TGTGCCAGCAGCGTAGTTCCAGTGCCGAGTGACACCATATATTTT
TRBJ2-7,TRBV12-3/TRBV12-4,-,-,CASSLGPEQYF,TGTGCCAGCAGTCTAGGACCCGAGCAGTACTTC
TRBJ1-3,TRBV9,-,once,CASSHGGSSGNTIYF,TGTGCCAGCAGCCACGGAGGGAGCTCTGGAAACACCATATATTTT